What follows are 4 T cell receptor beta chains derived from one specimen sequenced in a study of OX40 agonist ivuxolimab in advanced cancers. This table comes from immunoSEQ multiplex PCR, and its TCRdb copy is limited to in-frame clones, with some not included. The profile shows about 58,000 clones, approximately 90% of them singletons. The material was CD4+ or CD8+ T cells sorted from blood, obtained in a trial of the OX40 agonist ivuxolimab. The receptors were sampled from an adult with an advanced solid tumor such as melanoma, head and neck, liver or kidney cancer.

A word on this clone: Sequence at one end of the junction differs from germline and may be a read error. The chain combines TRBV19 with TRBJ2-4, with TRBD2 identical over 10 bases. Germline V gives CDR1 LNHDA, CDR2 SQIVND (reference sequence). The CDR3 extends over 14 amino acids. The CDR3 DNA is TGTGCCAGTAGTCTCGGTGGTAGCGGGAGGACCCTGGAGTTC. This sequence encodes CASSLGGSGRTLEF.

This CDR3 reads CASSPRRGGFAGELFF. The DNA for the CDR3 is TGTGCCAGCTCACCCCGGAGGGGGGGATTCGCCGGGGAGCTGTTTTTT. The chain links TRBV18 to TRBJ2-2, with a weak D call TRBD2 (7 bases). Per the germline V gene, CDR1 is KGHSH and CDR2 is LQKENI. Trimming shortened V by 3 bases and J by 6 bases, and 17 bases separated the two germline ends. The CDR3 length is 16 residues.

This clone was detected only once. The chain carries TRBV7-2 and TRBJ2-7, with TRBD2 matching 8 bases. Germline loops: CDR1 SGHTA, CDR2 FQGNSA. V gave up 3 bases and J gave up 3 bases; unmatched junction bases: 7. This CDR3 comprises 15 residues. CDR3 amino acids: CASSFSAGGNYEQYF. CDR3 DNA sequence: TGTGCCAGCAGCTTTTCTGCGGGAGGCAACTACGAGCAGTACTTC.

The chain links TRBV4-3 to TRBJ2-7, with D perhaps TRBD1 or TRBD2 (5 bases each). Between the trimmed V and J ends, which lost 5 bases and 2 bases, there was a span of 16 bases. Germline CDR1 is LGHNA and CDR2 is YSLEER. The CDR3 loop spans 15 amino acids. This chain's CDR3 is CASSRHRDGPYEQYF. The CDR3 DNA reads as TGCGCCAGCAGCAGGCACCGGGACGGTCCCTACGAGCAGTACTTC.